Presented here are 29 T cell receptor beta chains from one specimen sequenced in a study of shared clonotypes between healthy human individuals. The protocol was immunoSEQ multiplex PCR, while the TCRdb copy is restricted to in-frame clones and leaves out a portion. The table includes roughly 640,000 clones, around 97% detected once. Sequencing input: naive CD4+ T cells sorted from blood. Noted subset: CD45RA+ positively selected. The receptors come from a woman aged 25-40 years in good health.

V gene TRBV2 combines with J gene TRBJ2-3; 15 bases align to TRBD2. V lost 5 bases to trimming and J lost 4 bases; unmatched junction nucleotides: 4. The V gene's germline CDR1 is SNHLY and CDR2 FYNNEI. The CDR3 sequence is 16 residues long. CDR3 sequence: CASSRGLAGGPDTQYF. Written as DNA, the CDR3 is TGTGCCAGCAGTAGGGGACTAGCGGGAGGACCAGATACGCAGTATTTT.

The V call is TRBV6-6, the J call TRBJ1-2; D is ambiguous. The ends were cut back, 6 bases at V and 6 bases at J, with 17 bases in the middle. The length of the CDR3 is 14 residues. Germline lookup yields CDR1 MNHNY and CDR2 SVGAGI (reference sequence). CDR3 protein: CASRPGLDPNGYTF. In nucleotides, the CDR3 is TGTGCCAGCAGACCCGGACTTGACCCCAATGGCTACACCTTC.

The chain is built from TRBV2 and TRBJ2-3, with 13 bases matching TRBD2. J lost 5 bases, V lost 4 bases, and 6 bases had no gene match. Germline V gives CDR1 SNHLY, CDR2 FYNNEI. The CDR3 is made up of 16 amino acids. In nucleotides, the CDR3 is TGTGCCAGCAGTGTTGGACTAGCGGGAGTGATAGATACGCAGTATTTT. The encoded protein is CASSVGLAGVIDTQYF.

CDR3 nucleotide sequence: TGTGCCAGCAGTTTATTCGTCGAGAGCCTCCCACCCGAGCAGTTCTTC. Translation: CASSLFVESLPPEQFF. V gene TRBV28 combines with J gene TRBJ2-1; D is ambiguous. CDR3 length: 16 amino acids. V was clipped by 1 base and J by 10 bases, with 20 bases between them. Germline CDR1 reads MDHEN; CDR2 reads SYDVKM.

This clone was seen just once. The sample holds other DNA sequences that translate to the same CDR3. The chain employs TRBV7-9 and TRBJ1-1; D is unresolved. Germline lookup yields CDR1 SEHNR and CDR2 FQNEAQ (reference sequence). V lost 0 bases and J 0 bases, leaving 2 bases between the germline ends. This CDR3 comprises 13 residues. The chain's CDR3 is CASSLALNTEAFF. CDR3 coding DNA: TGTGCCAGCAGCTTAGCCCTGAACACTGAAGCTTTCTTT.

This clone was seen only once. The chain has TRBV6-1 and TRBJ2-7; the D gene is possibly TRBD1 (6 bases). CDR3 length: 14 amino acids. The germline V and J ends were trimmed by 6 bases and 2 bases, with 14 bases remaining between them. CDR1 MNHNS and CDR2 SASEGT come from the germline V gene. CDR3 nucleotides: TGTGCCAGCAGGCTAACGGGACACACCTACGAGCAGTACTTC. Translation gives CASRLTGHTYEQYF.

The genes are TRBV9 and TRBJ2-6; TRBD1 is a possible D gene (6 bases). This CDR3 has 18 amino acids. Germline CDR1 SGDLS, CDR2 YYNGEE. V was cut by 4 bases and J by 3 bases, with 20 bases left in between. CDR3 in amino acids: CASSSMDRGAFGANVLTF. The CDR3, as DNA: TGTGCCAGCAGCTCGATGGACAGAGGGGCATTTGGGGCCAACGTCCTGACTTTC.

This chain uses TRBV19 with TRBJ2-5; tentative D call: TRBD2 (5 bases). Trimming stripped 4 bases from V and 4 bases from J, with 13 bases between. Per the germline V gene, CDR1 is LNHDA and CDR2 is SQIVND (reference sequence). The CDR3 is 14 amino acids. The DNA of the CDR3 is TGTGCCAGTAGTACTGCCCGCCGGGGAGAGACCCAGTACTTC. Translated: CASSTARRGETQYF. The complete variable domain, with remaining parts taken from reference TRBV19 and TRBJ2-5, reads DGGITQSPKYLFRKEGQNVTLSCEQNLNHDAMYWYRQDPGQGLRLIYYSQIVNDFQKGDIAEGYSVSREKKESFPLTVTSAQKNPTAFYLCASSTARRGETQYFGPGTRLLVL.

The chain links TRBV7-9 to TRBJ2-7; D is uncertain. This CDR3 is 15 amino acids long. Trimming stripped 3 bases from V and 2 bases from J, with 14 bases between. The germline V gene has CDR1 SEHNR and CDR2 FQNEAQ (reference sequence). Here the CDR3 reads CASSLSETPTYEQYF. CDR3 bases: TGTGCCAGCAGCTTGTCCGAGACACCCACCTACGAGCAGTACTTC.

This clone was seen once. V is TRBV19 and J is TRBJ1-4; no firm D call. V was pared by 2 bases and J by 5 bases, with 9 bases between. The CDR3 spans 14 residues. Germline V gene lookup returns CDR1 LNHDA and CDR2 SQIVND (reference sequence). The CDR3: CASSIQNKNEKLFF. The CDR3 DNA reads TGTGCCAGTAGTATACAGAACAAGAATGAAAAACTGTTTTTT. Supplemented by reference TRBV19 and TRBJ1-4, the full variable domain reads DGGITQSPKYLFRKEGQNVTLSCEQNLNHDAMYWYRQDPGQGLRLIYYSQIVNDFQKGDIAEGYSVSREKKESFPLTVTSAQKNPTAFYLCASSIQNKNEKLFFGSGTQLSVL.

CDR3 loop: CASSLFAGTGGNTIYF. CDR3 coding DNA: TGTGCCAGCAGCTTGTTCGCAGGGACGGGCGGAAACACCATATATTTT. The chain joins TRBV5-4 to TRBJ1-3, with D maybe TRBD1 (5 bases). CDR1 SGHNT and CDR2 YYREEE come from the germline V gene (reference sequence). The CDR3 is 16 residues long. V dropped 1 base and J dropped 4 bases, with 15 bases sitting between them.

The chain is built from TRBV7-9 and TRBJ2-3; 7 bases agree with TRBD2. This CDR3 region has 17 residues. CDR1 and CDR2 (germline): SEHNR, FQNEAQ (reference sequence). V was pared by 5 bases and J by 0 bases, with 11 bases of the junction left unmatched. The CDR3 loop is CASSPTASGSSTDTQYF. The CDR3 bases are TGTGCCAGCAGCCCTACGGCTAGCGGAAGTAGCACAGATACGCAGTATTTT. Looking up the rest from reference TRBV7-9 and TRBJ2-3 gives the full variable domain: DTGVSQNPRHKITKRGQNVTFRCDPISEHNRLYWYRQTLGQGPEFLTYFQNEAQLEKSRLLSDRFSAERPKGSFSTLEIQRTEQGDSAMYLCASSPTASGSSTDTQYFGPGTRLTVL.

V gene TRBV10-3 combines with J gene TRBJ1-1, with D perhaps matching TRBD1 (5 bases). Between the trimmed V and J ends, which lost 6 bases and 1 base, there was a span of 21 bases. Germline V gene data show CDR1 as ENHRY and CDR2 as SYGVKD. The CDR3 is made up of 17 amino acids. DNA for the CDR3: TGTGCCATCAGAGGTATGACAGCGGAAAATAGGAACACTGAAGCTTTCTTT. It translates to CAIRGMTAENRNTEAFF.

V and J are TRBV28 and TRBJ1-4; D might be TRBD1 (6 bases). With 6 bases removed from V and 10 bases from J, the gap between germline ends came to 15 bases. CDR1 is MDHEN, CDR2 SYDVKM, per germline. The CDR3 runs 13 residues. CDR3 loop: CASRGDKLRKLFF. The CDR3 region has the DNA TGTGCCAGCAGAGGGGACAAATTAAGAAAACTGTTTTTT. The entire variable domain, with the rest obtained from reference TRBV28 and TRBJ1-4, is as follows: DVKVTQSSRYLVKRTGEKVFLECVQDMDHENMFWYRQDPGLGLRLIYFSYDVKMKEKGDIPEGYSVSREKKERFSLILESASTNQTSMYLCASRGDKLRKLFFGSGTQLSVL.

The chain has TRBV28 and TRBJ2-7, with D hard to call. The CDR3 consists of 16 residues. Germline V gene data show CDR1 as MDHEN and CDR2 as SYDVKM. Trimming pared 1 base from V and 7 bases from J, leaving 20 bases between. The CDR3 sequence: CASSLFGLSGPREQYF. CDR3 bases: TGTGCCAGCAGTTTATTCGGTTTATCGGGCCCCAGGGAGCAGTACTTC.

The V and J genes are TRBV4-1 and TRBJ2-3; D perhaps matches TRBD1 (5 bases). Trimming removed 2 bases from V and 4 bases from J, with 7 bases in between. Germline V gene data show CDR1 as MGHRA and CDR2 as YSYEKL. The CDR3 covers 13 residues. DNA for the CDR3: TGCGCCAGCAGCCAACAGACAGCAGATACGCAGTATTTT. Protein product: CASSQQTADTQYF.

As concerns this clone: Other DNA sequences in the sample encode the same CDR3. The J gene is TRBJ2-1, the V gene TRBV5-1, with D unclear. This CDR3 spans 13 amino acids. CDR1 and CDR2 (germline): SGHRS, YFSETQ. The ends were cut back, 0 bases at V and 6 bases at J, with 7 bases in the middle. The CDR3 sequence is CASSLVVGNEQFF. For the CDR3, the DNA is TGCGCCAGCAGCTTGGTGGTGGGCAATGAGCAGTTCTTC.

The chain employs TRBV14 and TRBJ1-3; 9 bases align to TRBD1. CDR1 is SGHDN and CDR2 is FVKESK in the germline V gene. The CDR3 is 18 residues long. The V gene end was trimmed by 0 bases and the J gene end by 3 bases; junction bases not matched to a gene: 9. CDR3 amino acids: CASSQDLWGQGFGNTIYF. CDR3 nucleotide sequence: TGTGCCAGCAGCCAAGATCTATGGGGACAGGGTTTTGGAAACACCATATATTTT.

The rearrangement uses TRBV7-9 and TRBJ2-6; 7 bases align to TRBD2. Per the germline V gene, CDR1 is SEHNR and CDR2 is FQNEAQ (reference sequence). The CDR3 contains 16 residues. V lost 5 bases and J lost 2; bases outside the gene matches: 6. CDR3 bases: TGTGCCAGCAGCACAAAGCGGGATACTGGGGCCAACGTCCTGACTTTC. Translation: CASSTKRDTGANVLTF.

The chain links TRBV14 to TRBJ2-7; 8 bases are a match to TRBD2. The CDR3 extends over 15 amino acids. Germline V gene lookup returns CDR1 SGHDN and CDR2 FVKESK. V was clipped by 4 bases and J by 4 bases; unmatched bases: 9. CDR3 nucleotide sequence: TGTGCCAGCAGCCTCCTTACCGGGAGGGTTTACGAGCAGTACTTC. It yields the protein CASSLLTGRVYEQYF.

The rearrangement links TRBV28 to TRBJ2-7; no clear D. The V and J ends lost 6 bases and 6 bases respectively, with 9 bases between them. The CDR3 is 11 residues long. Germline V gene sequence: CDR1 MDHEN, CDR2 SYDVKM. For the CDR3, the DNA is TGTGCCAGCAGCCCCACCGGCGAGCAGTACTTC. The encoded protein is CASSPTGEQYF. The variable domain in full, completed from reference TRBV28 and TRBJ2-7, reads DVKVTQSSRYLVKRTGEKVFLECVQDMDHENMFWYRQDPGLGLRLIYFSYDVKMKEKGDIPEGYSVSREKKERFSLILESASTNQTSMYLCASSPTGEQYFGPGTRLTVT.

The chain has TRBV19 and TRBJ1-1; D is uncertain. CDR3 length equals 13 residues. Germline V lookup: CDR1 LNHDA, CDR2 SQIVND (reference sequence). Trimming cost V 4 bases and J 0 bases, with 6 bases left between them. The CDR3 nucleotides read TGTGCCAGTAGTACCACATTGAACACTGAAGCTTTCTTT. Translating it yields CASSTTLNTEAFF.

The chain uses TRBV28 and TRBJ2-7; the D gene is possibly TRBD1 (6 bases). CDR3 length: 14 amino acids. CDR1 is MDHEN and CDR2 is SYDVKM in the germline V gene. The V gene lost 6 bases and the J gene lost 0 bases, with 12 bases spanning the gap. The CDR3 nucleotides are TGTGCCAGCAGGAAAGGGGGTTTCTCCTACGAGCAGTACTTC. Protein: CASRKGGFSYEQYF.

The chain joins TRBV6-6 to TRBJ2-7; 9 nucleotides agree with TRBD2. Germline-derived CDR1 and CDR2 are MNHNY and SVGAGI (reference sequence). Trimming at V came to 5 bases and at J to 6 bases, leaving 8 bases not matched to a gene. CDR3 length: 14 residues. CDR3 residues: CASSPGLASGEQYF. The CDR3 coding sequence is TGTGCCAGCAGTCCGGGACTAGCAAGCGGCGAGCAGTACTTC.

The rearrangement uses TRBV30 and TRBJ2-1; D is ambiguous. Germline CDR1 and CDR2: GTSNPN and SVGIG (reference sequence). V lost 4 bases, J lost 5 bases, and 9 bases lay in between. The CDR3 contains 12 residues. In DNA, the CDR3 is TGTGCCTGGAAACCAGGCCACAATGAGCAGTTCTTC. Protein sequence: CAWKPGHNEQFF. Based on the CDR3 plus reference TRBV30 and TRBJ2-1, the full variable domain is SQTIHQWPATLVQPVGSPLSLECTVEGTSNPNLYWYRQAAGRGLQLLFYSVGIGQISSEVPQNLSASRPQDRQFILSSKKLLLSDSGFYLCAWKPGHNEQFFGPGTRLTVL.

The chain couples TRBV29-1 to TRBJ2-1, with D uncertain. The CDR3 totals 12 residues. Germline V CDR1 and CDR2: SQVTM, ANQGSEA. Deletions cut 3 bases from V and 6 bases from J, with 9 bases between. CDR3 DNA: TGCAGCGTTGATGGTGGGTCCAATGAGCAGTTCTTC. This codes for CSVDGGSNEQFF.

The chain joins TRBV28 to TRBJ2-2, with D unresolved. The CDR3 length is 13 residues. The germline V and J ends were trimmed by 8 bases and 2 bases, with 9 bases remaining between them. Germline CDR1 reads MDHEN; CDR2 reads SYDVKM. CDR3 protein: CASDSSNTGELFF. Written as DNA, the CDR3 is TGTGCCAGCGATAGTTCTAACACCGGGGAGCTGTTTTTT.

This clone was picked up one time. The V and J genes are TRBV18 and TRBJ1-4; 7 bases match TRBD1. V shed 3 bases and J 6 bases; nucleotides not matched to a gene: 13. The CDR3 is 17 residues long. Germline V lookup: CDR1 KGHSH, CDR2 LQKENI. The CDR3 DNA sequence: TGTGCCAGCTCACCGACCACCCAGGACAGGTCCTATGAAAAACTGTTTTTT. It codes for CASSPTTQDRSYEKLFF.

The chain employs TRBV15 and TRBJ2-3; 9 positions match TRBD2. CDR1 and CDR2 (germline): LNHNV, YYDKDF (reference sequence). Trimming cost V 1 base and J 3 bases; bases outside gene matches: 5. The CDR3 runs to 16 residues. CDR3 protein: CATSRGLAEGTDTQYF. The CDR3 DNA follows: TGTGCCACCAGCAGAGGACTAGCGGAGGGGACAGATACGCAGTATTTT.